A single sample gave rise to the 26 T cell receptor beta chains below, sequenced in a study of early stage breast cancer tumors. Assay: immunoSEQ multiplex PCR; the TCRdb copy retains only in-frame clones and omits some. This table holds some 28,000 clones, roughly 78% found once. The sequenced material came from blood. The receptor source for this set is a person aged 55 to 70 with breast cancer.

The rearrangement links TRBV2 to TRBJ2-7; D may be TRBD2 (5 bases). Trimming took off 2 bases at V and 6 bases at J, with 14 bases between the two ends. CDR3 length equals 14 residues. Per germline, CDR1 SNHLY and CDR2 FYNNEI. Here the CDR3 reads CASSEQRRSGEQYF. The CDR3, as DNA: TGTGCCAGCAGTGAACAGCGGAGGTCAGGCGAGCAGTACTTC.

This sequence joins TRBV9 and TRBJ2-5; D may be TRBD1 (6 bases). Germline V lookup: CDR1 SGDLS, CDR2 YYNGEE. Trimming cost V 3 bases and J 3 bases, with 12 bases left between them. CDR3 length: 14 residues. CDR3 amino acids: CASSAGTQKETQYF. The CDR3 nucleotides are TGTGCCAGCAGCGCCGGGACACAAAAAGAGACCCAGTACTTC.

This clone has just a few counts. The CDR3 bases are TGTGCCAGCAGCGTAGGAAACGAGAGAAACAATGAGCAGTTCTTC. It translates to CASSVGNERNNEQFF. The rearrangement joins TRBV9 to TRBJ2-1; D is unresolved. Germline V CDR1 and CDR2: SGDLS, YYNGEE. The CDR3 extends over 15 amino acids. Trimming left V 0 bases short and J 5 bases short, with 12 bases between.

This clone was recorded a few times. This chain connects TRBV7-2 to TRBJ1-1; D may be TRBD1 (6 bases). The germline V and J ends were trimmed by 6 bases and 4 bases, with 12 bases remaining between them. Germline assignment: CDR1 SGHTA and CDR2 FQGNSA. The CDR3 has 13 residues. CDR3 amino acids: CASRNRVATEAFF. The CDR3 bases are TGTGCCAGCAGAAACAGGGTTGCCACTGAAGCTTTCTTT.

Details on this clone: At one of its ends the junction is not consistent with the germline gene, which may arise from a read error. This rearrangement joins TRBV28 to TRBJ2-3, with TRBD2 identical over 7 bases. The CDR3 consists of 13 residues. Per the germline V gene, CDR1 is MDHEN and CDR2 is SYDVKM. CDR3 in amino acids: CASSPPFQRDADF. The CDR3, as DNA: TGTGCCAGCAGTCCCCCCTTCCAGCGGGACGCGGATTTT.

The gene calls are TRBV4-1 and TRBJ2-7; 10 bases map to TRBD2. The CDR3 spans 17 residues. J gave up 0 bases and V 1 base, and 6 bases lay outside the gene matches. Germline CDR1 reads MGHRA; CDR2 reads YSYEKL. For the CDR3, the DNA is TGCGCCAGCAGCCAAGCGACCGGACTAGCGGACTCCTACGAGCAGTACTTC. This codes for CASSQATGLADSYEQYF.

This sequence joins TRBV5-1 and TRBJ2-3; 8 bases align to TRBD1. Germline V gene data show CDR1 as SGHRS and CDR2 as YFSETQ. There are 14 residues in the CDR3. V lost 0 bases to trimming and J lost 5 bases; unmatched junction nucleotides: 2. This chain's CDR3 is CASSLAGGVDTQYF. The CDR3 nucleotides are TGCGCCAGCAGCTTGGCAGGGGGCGTAGATACGCAGTATTTT.

The CDR3 nucleotides are TGTGCCACCAGCGCCGGACAGGGAGTATATGGCTACACCTTC. Its protein is CATSAGQGVYGYTF. The chain employs TRBV15 and TRBJ1-2, with TRBD1 matching over 8 bases. J gave up 5 bases and V 5 bases, and 7 bases lay outside the gene matches. CDR1 and CDR2 (germline): LNHNV, YYDKDF (reference sequence). The CDR3 is 14 residues long.

The chain couples TRBV5-4 to TRBJ2-7; TRBD2 might be the D (5 bases). V lost 4 bases, J lost 4 bases, and 12 bases lay in between. Germline V gives CDR1 SGHNT, CDR2 YYREEE (reference sequence). This CDR3 is built from 13 residues. Here the CDR3 DNA reads TGTGCCAGCAGCGCGGGCCCGGTATACGAGCAGTACTTC. It codes for CASSAGPVYEQYF. Full variable domain (remainder filled in from reference TRBV5-4 and TRBJ2-7): ETGVTQSPTHLIKTRGQQVTLRCSSQSGHNTVSWYQQALGQGPQFIFQYYREEENGRGNFPPRFSGLQFPNYSSELNVNALELDDSALYLCASSAGPVYEQYFGPGTRLTVT.

This clone has only a few counts. V usage is TRBV7-2 and J usage is TRBJ1-2; no firm D call. This CDR3 is 15 amino acids long. Per germline, CDR1 SGHTA and CDR2 FQGNSA. The V gene lost 2 bases and the J gene lost 0 bases, with 10 bases spanning the gap. For the CDR3, the DNA is TGTGCCAGCAGCTTACAGTTACAGACTAACTATGGCTACACCTTC. Residues: CASSLQLQTNYGYTF.

This clone was detected once. In DNA, the CDR3 is TGTGCCAGCAGCTTGGAGTTGGGCAGCTCATCTGGGGCCAACGTCCTGACTTTC. Protein product: CASSLELGSSSGANVLTF. This rearrangement joins TRBV5-4 to TRBJ2-6, with D uncertain. Trimming took off 0 bases at V and 1 base at J, with 14 bases between the two ends. Germline CDR1 and CDR2: SGHNT and YYREEE (reference sequence). This CDR3 spans 18 amino acids. Together with reference TRBV5-4 and TRBJ2-6, the CDR3 gives the full variable domain: ETGVTQSPTHLIKTRGQQVTLRCSSQSGHNTVSWYQQALGQGPQFIFQYYREEENGRGNFPPRFSGLQFPNYSSELNVNALELDDSALYLCASSLELGSSSGANVLTFGAGSRLTVL.

The gene calls are TRBV18 and TRBJ1-3; D perhaps matches TRBD1 (5 bases). Between the trimmed V and J ends, which lost 3 bases and 3 bases, there was a span of 9 bases. Germline V gene sequence: CDR1 KGHSH, CDR2 LQKENI. The CDR3 has 14 residues. The CDR3 protein is CASSPSGGGNTIYF. CDR3 in DNA: TGTGCCAGCTCACCTTCCGGGGGTGGAAACACCATATATTTT.

The V gene is TRBV6-5, the J gene TRBJ2-3, with D possibly TRBD1 on 5 matching bases. The V end was cut by 1 base, the J end by 1 base, with 9 bases between. The germline gives CDR1 MNHEY, CDR2 SVGAGI. This CDR3 has 15 residues. DNA for the CDR3: TGTGCCAGCAGTTACTTCTCGACAGGCACAGATACGCAGTATTTT. Amino acid sequence: CASSYFSTGTDTQYF.

Here the CDR3 DNA reads TGTGCCAGCAGCGGTCAGGTAAACACTGAAGCTTTCTTT. Protein product: CASSGQVNTEAFF. The V gene is TRBV9, the J gene TRBJ1-1; D not resolved. The V and J ends lost 3 bases and 2 bases respectively, with 8 bases between them. The CDR3 consists of 13 residues. CDR1 is SGDLS and CDR2 is YYNGEE in the germline V gene. The full variable domain, its missing parts supplied by reference TRBV9 and TRBJ1-1, is DSGVTQTPKHLITATGQRVTLRCSPRSGDLSVYWYQQSLDQGLQFLIQYYNGEERAKGNILERFSAQQFPDLHSELNLSSLELGDSALYFCASSGQVNTEAFFGQGTRLTVV.

J is TRBJ1-2 and V is TRBV6-4; D is unclear. Looked up from germline, CDR1 is MRHNA and CDR2 is SNTAGT. CDR3 length: 14 residues. V lost 6 bases and J lost 0, with 11 bases in between. CDR3 in DNA: TGTGCCAGCAGAGGAGGTGGAGCTAACTATGGCTACACCTTC. Translating it yields CASRGGGANYGYTF.

The chain employs TRBV18 and TRBJ2-1; TRBD1 matches at 7 bases. The V gene's germline CDR1 is KGHSH and CDR2 LQKENI. V shed 2 bases and J 8 bases; nucleotides not matched to a gene: 9. The CDR3 consists of 15 residues. The CDR3 protein is CASSPYGQAGDEQFF. The CDR3 nucleotides are TGTGCCAGCTCACCATACGGACAGGCGGGCGATGAGCAGTTCTTC.

The sample holds a few counts of this clone. The chain employs TRBV7-9 and TRBJ2-1; a weak D match, TRBD1 (6 bases). The CDR3 contains 14 residues. Trimming cost V 5 bases and J 6 bases, with 14 bases left between them. The germline V gene has CDR1 SEHNR and CDR2 FQNEAQ (reference sequence). The CDR3, as DNA: TGTGCCAGCAGCCACGACCAGGACAGCAATGAGCAGTTCTTC. Amino acid sequence: CASSHDQDSNEQFF.

J is TRBJ1-2 and V is TRBV20-1; weak D call: TRBD1 (5 bases). CDR3 length: 11 residues. V was cut by 6 bases and J by 5 bases, with 10 bases left in between. CDR1 is DFQATT and CDR2 is SNEGSKA in the germline V gene (reference sequence). Here the CDR3 DNA reads TGCAGTGCCCGGGGGGGTTATGGCTACACCTTC. Protein sequence: CSARGGYGYTF.

The chain links TRBV9 to TRBJ1-2; 12 bases are shared with TRBD1. The CDR3 runs 14 residues. Germline CDR1 SGDLS, CDR2 YYNGEE. The J segment lost 8 bases and the V segment lost 0 bases, leaving 2 bases of the junction unmatched. CDR3 sequence: CASSVGDRGQGYTF. CDR3 sequence (DNA): TGTGCCAGCAGCGTAGGGGACAGGGGGCAAGGCTACACCTTC. Combining the CDR3 with reference TRBV9 and TRBJ1-2 gives the whole variable domain DSGVTQTPKHLITATGQRVTLRCSPRSGDLSVYWYQQSLDQGLQFLIQYYNGEERAKGNILERFSAQQFPDLHSELNLSSLELGDSALYFCASSVGDRGQGYTFGSGTRLTVV.

The DNA of the CDR3 is TGTGCCAGCAGTGAAGCGCAGGGTAATGAAAAACTGTTTTTT. Its translation is CASSEAQGNEKLFF. The chain links TRBV6-1 to TRBJ1-4; D perhaps matches TRBD1 (5 bases). The V and J ends lost 0 bases and 4 bases respectively, with 6 bases between them. Germline V gene data show CDR1 as MNHNS and CDR2 as SASEGT. The CDR3 consists of 14 residues.

This clone has a single count. This chain links TRBV5-1 with TRBJ1-5; the D gene is possibly TRBD1 (5 bases). The germline gives CDR1 SGHRS, CDR2 YFSETQ. V was trimmed by 0 bases and J by 7 bases, leaving 11 bases between them. The CDR3 runs 14 residues. This CDR3 is CASSLGQGKQPQHF. The CDR3 DNA reads as TGCGCCAGCAGCTTGGGGCAGGGAAAACAGCCCCAGCATTTT.

The rearrangement links TRBV2 to TRBJ1-5; maybe TRBD1 (6 bases). CDR1 is SNHLY and CDR2 is FYNNEI in the germline V gene. The V gene lost 8 bases and the J gene lost 1 base, with 9 bases spanning the gap. This CDR3 comprises 13 residues. The CDR3, as DNA: TGTGCCAGCGTGACAGGCAGCAATCAGCCCCAGCATTTT. Residues: CASVTGSNQPQHF.

The genes are TRBV7-9 and TRBJ1-2, with TRBD1 as a possible D gene (5 bases). V lost 3 bases, J lost 8 bases, and 19 bases lay in between. This CDR3 has 15 amino acids. Germline V CDR1 and CDR2: SEHNR, FQNEAQ (reference sequence). CDR3 in DNA: TGTGCCAGCAGCTTTGAAACATCAGGGTTCGGCGGCTACACCTTC. This sequence encodes CASSFETSGFGGYTF. Drawing the rest from reference TRBV7-9 and TRBJ1-2, the complete variable domain is DTGVSQNPRHKITKRGQNVTFRCDPISEHNRLYWYRQTLGQGPEFLTYFQNEAQLEKSRLLSDRFSAERPKGSFSTLEIQRTEQGDSAMYLCASSFETSGFGGYTFGSGTRLTVV.

V gene TRBV5-6 combines with J gene TRBJ2-1, with a weak D call TRBD1 (6 bases). Per germline, CDR1 SGHDT and CDR2 YYEEEE. CDR3 length equals 13 residues. Between the trimmed V and J ends, which lost 4 bases and 7 bases, there was a span of 12 bases. The DNA of the CDR3 is TGTGCCAGCAGCAGACCAGGGGTTAATGAGCAGTTCTTC. Its protein is CASSRPGVNEQFF.

This clone was observed a handful of times. The V and J genes are TRBV7-9 and TRBJ2-7, with TRBD1 matching 7 bases. The length of the CDR3 is 12 residues. J lost 5 bases, V lost 8 bases, and 6 bases had no gene match. Germline CDR1 is SEHNR and CDR2 is FQNEAQ (reference sequence). CDR3: CASDGTANEQYF. The CDR3 DNA reads TGTGCCAGCGATGGGACAGCTAACGAGCAGTACTTC.

Written as DNA, the CDR3 is TGTGCCAGCAGCCCGCAGCCCGGGACAGGGAGCAACGAGCAGTACTTC. It yields the protein CASSPQPGTGSNEQYF. This chain links TRBV7-3 with TRBJ2-7; TRBD1 aligns across 9 bases. The length of the CDR3 is 16 residues. V dropped 5 bases and J dropped 5; count of bases not matched to a gene: 13. Germline V gene data show CDR1 as SGHTA and CDR2 as FQGTGA.